These 9 T cell receptor beta chains originate from one sample sequenced in a study of cytomegalovirus exposure and HLA in healthy donors. Vbeta (60) and Jbeta (13) primers were used in the PCR. Repertoires were generated with immunoSEQ multiplex PCR, while TCRdb's copy carries only in-frame clones and drops some. Among 180,000 or so clones listed, about 88% were seen once. Sequenced sample: PBMCs. Receptor source: a woman in her 30s in good health and CMV-seronegative.

This chain joins TRBV12-5 and TRBJ2-1, with TRBD2 matching over 12 bases. The CDR3 spans 14 residues. Losses at the gene ends were 6 bases for V and 8 bases for J; bases not matched to a gene: 5. Germline V lookup: CDR1 LGHNT, CDR2 FRNRAP. The CDR3 sequence: CASGTSGRWDEQFF. The DNA of the CDR3 is TGTGCTAGTGGAACTAGCGGGAGGTGGGATGAGCAGTTCTTC. The variable domain in full, completed from reference TRBV12-5 and TRBJ2-1, reads DARVTQTPRHKVTEMGQEVTMRCQPILGHNTVFWYRQTMMQGLELLAYFRNRAPLDDSGMPKDRFSAEMPDATLATLKIQPSEPRDSAVYFCASGTSGRWDEQFFGPGTRLTVL.

This clone was observed a few times. The chain carries TRBV25-1 and TRBJ2-1; 14 nucleotides agree with TRBD2. The V gene's germline CDR1 is MGHDK and CDR2 SYGVNS. CDR3 length: 16 residues. Losses at the gene ends were 3 bases for V and 6 bases for J; bases not matched to a gene: 4. The CDR3 nucleotides read TGTGCCAGCAGTGAGAAGGGACTAGCGGGAGTCAATGAGCAGTTCTTC. This codes for CASSEKGLAGVNEQFF.

The rearrangement joins TRBV2 to TRBJ1-2; D is possibly TRBD1 (5 bases). This CDR3 is 13 amino acids long. CDR1 and CDR2 (germline): SNHLY, FYNNEI. V was shortened by 3 bases and J by 5 bases, with 10 bases between the two germline ends. The CDR3, as DNA: TGTGCCAGCAGTGAGGGAGGGGCATATGGCTACACCTTC. It codes for CASSEGGAYGYTF.

The V and J genes are TRBV7-8 and TRBJ1-5; a possible D gene is TRBD1 (6 bases). The length of the CDR3 is 13 residues. Trimming removed 3 bases from V and 5 bases from J, with 8 bases in between. The germline V gene has CDR1 SGHVS and CDR2 FQNEAQ. CDR3 in DNA: TGTGCCAGCAGCTTCTACAGGGATCAGCCCCAGCATTTT. Its protein product is CASSFYRDQPQHF. The complete variable domain, with remaining parts taken from reference TRBV7-8 and TRBJ1-5, reads GAGVSQSPRYKVAKRGQDVALRCDPISGHVSLFWYQQALGQGPEFLTYFQNEAQLDKSGLPSDRFFAERPEGSVSTLKIQRTQQEDSAVYLCASSFYRDQPQHFGDGTRLSIL.

The chain is built from TRBV9 and TRBJ2-3; the match to TRBD2 covers 13 bases. The V gene's germline CDR1 is SGDLS and CDR2 YYNGEE. The CDR3 contains 17 residues. The trim removed 3 bases at V and 6 bases at J, leaving 10 bases unmatched. CDR3 in DNA: TGTGCCAGCAGCGCCGGGACTAGCGGGAACGCGGGCGATACGCAGTATTTT. It yields the protein CASSAGTSGNAGDTQYF.

This clone appeared a single time. This chain connects TRBV29-1 to TRBJ2-1, with a possible D match to TRBD1 (5 bases). Germline V gene lookup returns CDR1 SQVTM and CDR2 ANQGSEA. V dropped 2 bases and J dropped 4 bases, with 21 bases sitting between them. This CDR3 region has 17 residues. The CDR3 coding sequence is TGCAGCGTTGAATTGGCTGGTAAGACAGAAACTTACAATGAGCAGTTCTTC. This encodes CSVELAGKTETYNEQFF.

The gene calls are TRBV28 and TRBJ2-7; 9 bases match TRBD1. This CDR3 spans 16 amino acids. J gave up 4 bases and V 3 bases, and 10 bases lay outside the gene matches. The germline CDR1 and CDR2 sequences are MDHEN and SYDVKM. CDR3: CASSFGGGGQGYEQYF. Here the CDR3 DNA reads TGTGCCAGCAGTTTCGGTGGGGGGGGACAGGGTTACGAGCAGTACTTC.

This sequence joins TRBV5-5 and TRBJ2-7; a weak D match, TRBD1 (6 bases). The germline gives CDR1 SGHKS, CDR2 YYEKEE (reference sequence). The CDR3 consists of 15 residues. V was shortened by 1 base and J by 7 bases, with 18 bases between the two germline ends. CDR3 sequence (DNA): TGTGCCAGCAGCTTGACACGGACAGTGGAAAATGAGCAGTACTTC. Its protein is CASSLTRTVENEQYF. Using reference TRBV5-5 and TRBJ2-7 for the parts outside the CDR3, the full variable domain is DAGVTQSPTHLIKTRGQQVTLRCSPISGHKSVSWYQQVLGQGPQFIFQYYEKEERGRGNFPDRFSARQFPNYSSELNVNALLLGDSALYLCASSLTRTVENEQYFGPGTRLTVT.

The genes are TRBV9 and TRBJ2-4, with a tentative D call TRBD1 (6 bases). V was shortened by 4 bases and J by 10 bases, with 15 bases between the two germline ends. The V gene's germline CDR1 is SGDLS and CDR2 YYNGEE. The CDR3 covers 13 residues. CDR3 DNA: TGTGCCAGCAGCCCGGGGACAAGTCAAATTCAGTACTTC. Translated: CASSPGTSQIQYF.